The entry below gives a single T cell receptor beta chain sequence along with its context. Its antigen is still unknown. There are no base qualities to consult, and no much larger clone falls within one base. The source of the sample is a study of blood T cell repertoires in COVID-19 (dated by TCRdb to between 2020 and 2021). In terms of the full investigation: Collaborator samples came from the United States, Italy and Spain and covered acute and convalescent phases of COVID-19. The prospective study material was composed of cDNA or gDNA derived from T cells, B-cell-depleted T cells, or PBMCs. The dataset comprised deeply sampled blood TCRbeta repertoires from subjects exposed to, actively infected with, or recovered from COVID-19. A freely available public database, intended as a resource for researchers studying the immune response to SARS-CoV-2, is where the repertoires were released. The samples were drawn from two sources: the first 160 participants of the ongoing ImmuneRACE study, and 1,254 subjects contributed by 6 global collaborators. The sample metadata nearly always contained a de-identified subject ID, COVID-19 status, age in years and sex. Where HLA class I and class II types were available, the types were taken from metadata supplied by the sample provider, not from assay-based typing.

TCRbeta CDR3 regions were amplified from genomic DNA using the immunoSEQ Assay, a bias-controlled multiplex PCR. Per the original workflow: Nucleated cell counts per sample were estimated from amplification of reference gene primers within the assay. Sequence reads were collapsed and filtered to measure the absolute abundance of every unique TCRbeta CDR3 rearrangement. Productive Simpson clonality was computed per sample as the square root of Simpson's diversity index over productive rearrangements. Drawn from immuneACCESS, this table holds only the in-frame rearrangements with V and J called that TCRdb kept. Clones are partly lost; checked studies trace under half to an unresolved V gene and leave the rest unexplained. V and J calls and clone size are given by that table; D and trimming were obtained from the DNA. The sample data list fewer than 200,000 clones, and around four fifths of these were observed just once. The ten biggest clones cover 3.5% to 5% of the sample.

In the prospective study, participants were roughly 18 to 100 years old, resided in under 30 geographic areas of the United States, and were enrolled through a virtual design. To assign participants to cohorts, the prospective study relied on clinical history that participants themselves reported in a screening survey and a study questionnaire. Recovered participants in ImmuneRACE Cohort 3 were defined by two consecutive negative NP/OP PCR tests, clearance by a healthcare professional, or resolution of symptoms. In the prospective study, mobile phlebotomists collected whole blood, serum and a nasopharyngeal or oropharyngeal swab from each participant. Additional blood draws and questionnaires over a 2-month period could optionally be provided by prospective study participants. Before DNA extraction, blood samples from the prospective study were shipped at room temperature or frozen. The paper as a whole reports these results and caveats: How much clinical and demographic metadata was included differed by source and by participant, and the metadata was provided uncurated.

As encoded in the germline V gene (reference sequence), CDR1 is SGHNT while CDR2 is YYREEE. Its CDR3 holds 18 amino acids, cysteine through phenylalanine. Only the CDR3 portion is preserved as DNA: 54 bases, with reading frame beginning at the first base. V is trimmed back by 5 bases and J by 2 bases, and the junction contains 16 bases that no gene match accounts for. This receptor chain uses TRBV5-4 and TRBJ2-5; TRBD2 agrees with 9 junctional bases. The sample consisted of PBMCs or T cells enriched from blood (not recorded which). The source of this sequence is a woman aged 45-60 years who had recovered from COVID-19. Here the CDR3 is given as CASSEGARRLAAQETQYF. At the DNA level, the sequence is TGTGCCAGCAGTGAGGGGGCTCGTCGACTAGCGGCACAAGAGACCCAGTACTTC.